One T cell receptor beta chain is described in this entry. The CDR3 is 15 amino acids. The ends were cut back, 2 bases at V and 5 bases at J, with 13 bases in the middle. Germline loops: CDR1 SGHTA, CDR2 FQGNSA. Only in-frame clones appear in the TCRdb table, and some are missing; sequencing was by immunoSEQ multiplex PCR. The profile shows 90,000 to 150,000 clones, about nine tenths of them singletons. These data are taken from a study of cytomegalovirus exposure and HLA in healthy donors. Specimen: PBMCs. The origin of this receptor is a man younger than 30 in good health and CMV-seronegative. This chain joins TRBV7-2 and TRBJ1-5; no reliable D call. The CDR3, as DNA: TGTGCCAGCAGCTTAATCCGGGAGGGATATCAGCCCCAGCATTTT. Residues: CASSLIREGYQPQHF.